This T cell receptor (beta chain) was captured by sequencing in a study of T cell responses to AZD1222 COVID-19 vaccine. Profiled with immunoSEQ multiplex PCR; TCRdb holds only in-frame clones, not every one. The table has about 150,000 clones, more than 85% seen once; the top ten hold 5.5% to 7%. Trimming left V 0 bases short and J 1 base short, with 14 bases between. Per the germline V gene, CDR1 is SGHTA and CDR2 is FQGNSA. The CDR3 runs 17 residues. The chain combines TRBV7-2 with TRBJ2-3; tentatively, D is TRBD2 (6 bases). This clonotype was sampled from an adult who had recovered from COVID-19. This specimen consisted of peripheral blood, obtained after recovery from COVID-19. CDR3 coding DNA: TGTGCCAGCAGCTTAGCGCAGAAGCGGGCAGGCACAGATACGCAGTATTTT. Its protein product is CASSLAQKRAGTDTQYF.